The sequence of this TCR beta chain was determined in a study of siplizumab effects on memory and regulatory T cells. Broader study findings: Proliferating siplizumab-culture Tregs lacked confirmation of suppressive function. Unstimulated subsets contained matches for only a minor fraction of alloreactive clones. Under siplizumab, an average about 70% of mappable alloreactive CD4+ clones were Treg-derived, compared with 26.9% in controls. Naive T cells appeared more varied than memory cells and looked like key alloresponse contributors.

Repertoires were generated with immunoSEQ multiplex PCR, while TCRdb's copy carries only in-frame clones and drops some. The data hold over 90,000 clones, with approximately 90% observed a single time. Comments on this clone: Antigen: not known.

Losses at the gene ends were 2 bases for V and 4 bases for J; bases not matched to a gene: 7. This CDR3 has 15 amino acids. Germline lookup yields CDR1 SGHRS and CDR2 YFSETQ. This chain links TRBV5-1 with TRBJ2-7, with 9 bases aligning to TRBD1. Material: CD4+ T cells sorted from blood. The receptor's source is a human donor in good health. This CDR3 is CASSLNRQGGYEQYF. The CDR3 DNA reads as TGCGCCAGCAGCTTAAACCGACAGGGGGGGTACGAGCAGTACTTC.